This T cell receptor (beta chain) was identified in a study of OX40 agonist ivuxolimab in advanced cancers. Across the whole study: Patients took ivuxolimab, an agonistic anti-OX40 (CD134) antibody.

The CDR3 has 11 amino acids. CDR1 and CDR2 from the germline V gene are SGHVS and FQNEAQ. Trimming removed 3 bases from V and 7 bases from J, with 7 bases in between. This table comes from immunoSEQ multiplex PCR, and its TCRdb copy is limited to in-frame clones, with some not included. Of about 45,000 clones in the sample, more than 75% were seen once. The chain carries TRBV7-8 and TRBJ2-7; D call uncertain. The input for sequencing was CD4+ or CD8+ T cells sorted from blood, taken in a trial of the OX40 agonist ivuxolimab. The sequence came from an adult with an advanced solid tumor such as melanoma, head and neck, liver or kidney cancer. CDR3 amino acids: CASSFSGEQYF. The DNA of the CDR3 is TGTGCCAGCAGCTTTAGTGGGGAGCAGTACTTC.